The 29 T cell receptor beta chains given below trace back to one sample, sequenced in a study of T-cell reconstitution after alpha-beta-depleted transplantation in children. Unique molecular identifiers were built into the TCRbeta library. From the PCR reads, TCRdb called clonotypes with MiXCR, one entry per CDR3 protein. The sample holds 450,000 to 600,000 distinct CDR3 sequences; about 10% are singletons and the top ten take about 2%. The source was PBMCs, collected before TCRalphabeta/CD19-depleted stem cell transplant. The receptors stem from a child younger than 10 with inherited bone marrow failure, due to receive a stem cell transplant.

This clonotype showed up many times. CDR3 nucleotide sequence: TGCAGCGTTATCGGCAGGTTGCCCTACAATGAGCAGTTCTTC. It specifies CSVIGRLPYNEQFF. The rearrangement uses TRBV29-1 and TRBJ2-1; D ambiguous. Germline CDR1 reads SQVTM; CDR2 reads ANQGSEA. The CDR3 runs 14 residues. V was shortened by 5 bases and J by 2 bases, with 13 bases between the two germline ends.

At least ten counts were recorded for this clonotype. The chain carries TRBV28 and TRBJ2-3; D not certain. Per germline, CDR1 MDHEN and CDR2 SYDVKM. The V and J ends lost 6 bases and 0 bases respectively, with 16 bases between them. The CDR3 runs 16 residues. The CDR3 loop reads CASSPRMITSTDTQYF. DNA of the CDR3: TGTGCCAGCAGCCCCAGGATGATTACTAGCACAGATACGCAGTATTTT.

This chain uses TRBV4-2 with TRBJ2-1; 11 bases line up with TRBD1. V trimming: 4 bases; J trimming: 7 bases; junction bases outside the gene matches: 6. Germline V lookup: CDR1 LGHNA, CDR2 YNFKEQ. The length of the CDR3 is 15 residues. The CDR3 here is CASSLRTGGRNEQFF. The CDR3 DNA follows: TGTGCCAGCAGCCTCCGGACAGGGGGCAGAAATGAGCAGTTCTTC.

This clonotype was counted a few times. The chain is built from TRBV29-1 and TRBJ2-3; D gene ambiguous. There are 11 residues in the CDR3. V was clipped by 4 bases and J by 6 bases, with 8 bases between them. CDR1 is SQVTM and CDR2 is ANQGSEA in the germline V gene. The CDR3 sequence is CSVGNGDTQYF. In nucleotides, the CDR3 is TGCAGCGTTGGAAACGGGGATACGCAGTATTTT.

This clonotype was observed at least ten times. Here the CDR3 DNA reads TGCAGCGTTGCAGACAGGGTCCAAGAGACCCAGTACTTC. This sequence encodes CSVADRVQETQYF. The chain employs TRBV29-1 and TRBJ2-5; 7 nucleotides match TRBD1. The germline V gene encodes CDR1 SQVTM and CDR2 ANQGSEA. Unmatched junction bases numbered 3, after V lost 4 bases and J lost 1 base. The length of the CDR3 is 13 residues.

A few counts support this clonotype. The gene calls are TRBV4-1 and TRBJ2-4, with a tentative D call TRBD1 (9 bases). The CDR3 loop spans 13 amino acids. V lost 4 bases and J lost 16, with 20 bases in between. The V gene's germline CDR1 is MGHRA and CDR2 YSYEKL. CDR3 amino acids: CASSRPRGDRVYF. In nucleotides, the CDR3 is TGCGCCAGCAGCCGCCCGCGGGGGGACAGGGTCTACTTC.

The table lists this clonotype with many counts. This rearrangement joins TRBV4-1 to TRBJ2-7; D is unresolved. This CDR3 spans 13 amino acids. Between the trimmed V and J ends, which lost 1 base and 5 bases, there was a span of 9 bases. The germline V gene encodes CDR1 MGHRA and CDR2 YSYEKL. CDR3 nucleotide sequence: TGCGCCAGCAGCCAAGGACCTACCAACGAGCAGTACTTC. Translation gives CASSQGPTNEQYF.

This clonotype was recorded at least ten times. The chain has TRBV4-2 and TRBJ1-1; D uncertain. Deletions cut 0 bases from V and 10 bases from J, with 9 bases between. The germline V gene encodes CDR1 LGHNA and CDR2 YNFKEQ. CDR3 size: 12 residues. The CDR3 reads CASSQDLGRAFF. The CDR3 nucleotides are TGTGCCAGCAGCCAAGATCTGGGGAGAGCTTTCTTT.

This clonotype was observed at least ten times. The chain joins TRBV4-1 to TRBJ2-7; D remains ambiguous. This CDR3 is 12 amino acids long. Germline V gene lookup returns CDR1 MGHRA and CDR2 YSYEKL. Trimming pared 1 base from V and 4 bases from J, leaving 5 bases between. The CDR3 nucleotides are TGCGCCAGCAGCCAAGTTGGATACGAGCAGTACTTC. Encoded protein: CASSQVGYEQYF.

This clonotype came up many times. V usage is TRBV27 and J usage is TRBJ2-7, with D tentatively TRBD1 (5 bases). Trimming took off 3 bases at V and 0 bases at J, with 9 bases between the two ends. CDR3 length: 14 amino acids. CDR1 is MNHEY and CDR2 is SMNVEV in the germline V gene (reference sequence). The CDR3 protein is CASSFDSYSYEQYF. DNA of the CDR3: TGTGCCAGCAGTTTTGACAGCTACTCCTACGAGCAGTACTTC.

This clonotype has a count of ten or more. The rearrangement links TRBV29-1 to TRBJ2-1; 7 bases fit TRBD2. Germline V gene lookup returns CDR1 SQVTM and CDR2 ANQGSEA. V lost 4 bases to trimming and J lost 10 bases; unmatched junction nucleotides: 10. This CDR3 has 13 amino acids. CDR3 nucleotides: TGCAGCGTTGTAGGTAGCGGGCCGTCCGAGCAGTTCTTC. As protein: CSVVGSGPSEQFF.

On this clonotype itself: Being one base from a much bigger clone, this may be a read error. The V and J genes are TRBV12-3 or TRBV12-4 and TRBJ2-5; 8 nucleotides match TRBD2. The CDR3 runs to 17 residues. The junction had 21 bases not matched to a gene; V was cut back by 7 bases and J by 8 bases. The chain's CDR3 is CASIPDELVAGSITQYF. CDR3 nucleotides: TGTGCCAGCATTCCCGACGAGTTGGTAGCGGGGTCAATCACCCAGTACTTC.

This clonotype has ten or more counts. The CDR3 is CASSLVSGGTGELFF. DNA for the CDR3: TGCGCCAGCAGCTTGGTTTCTGGGGGCACCGGGGAGCTGTTTTTT. The chain has TRBV5-1 and TRBJ2-2; TRBD1 or TRBD2 may be the D gene (5 bases each). Trimming shortened V by 0 bases and J by 4 bases, and 10 bases separated the two germline ends. The CDR3 has 15 amino acids. Germline CDR1 and CDR2: SGHRS and YFSETQ.

This clonotype was seen at least ten times. The rearrangement uses TRBV29-1 and TRBJ1-3; no definite D call. V shed 4 bases and J shed 0 bases, with 10 bases lying between them. Germline CDR1 SQVTM, CDR2 ANQGSEA. The CDR3 extends over 14 amino acids. CDR3: CSVVVQSSGNTIYF. The CDR3 nucleotides are TGCAGCGTTGTAGTACAGTCCTCTGGAAACACCATATATTTT.

This clonotype was detected ten times or more. This sequence joins TRBV3-1 and TRBJ2-5; tentatively, D is TRBD2 (5 bases). Looked up from germline, CDR1 is LGHDT and CDR2 is YNNKEL (reference sequence). The CDR3 has 14 amino acids. Trimming took 2 bases from V and 7 from J, leaving 14 bases between them. The chain's CDR3 is CASSQRVWSGTQYF. CDR3 bases: TGTGCCAGCAGCCAAAGGGTTTGGAGCGGGACCCAGTACTTC.

This clonotype showed up many times. V is TRBV10-3 and J is TRBJ2-1, with 7 positions matching TRBD1. The CDR3 covers 14 residues. V lost 2 bases, J lost 9 bases, and 7 bases stayed unmatched. In germline, CDR1 is ENHRY, CDR2 SYGVKD. The CDR3 protein is CAISEKQGLGEQFF. As DNA, the CDR3 is TGTGCCATCAGTGAGAAACAGGGGCTTGGTGAGCAGTTCTTC.

This clonotype has just a few counts. The V and J genes are TRBV7-2 and TRBJ1-6, with 10 bases identical to TRBD1. The V gene end was trimmed by 3 bases and the J gene end by 7 bases; junction bases not matched to a gene: 3. This CDR3 spans 15 amino acids. Germline CDR1 is SGHTA and CDR2 is FQGNSA. The CDR3 protein is CASSFRDRGNSPLHF. The CDR3 region has the DNA TGTGCCAGCAGCTTCCGGGACAGGGGAAATTCACCCCTCCACTTT. The full variable domain, with the rest looked up from reference TRBV7-2 and TRBJ1-6, is GAGVSQSPSNKVTEKGKDVELRCDPISGHTALYWYRQSLGQGLEFLIYFQGNSAPDKSGLPSDRFSAERTGGSVSTLTIQRTQQEDSAVYLCASSFRDRGNSPLHFGNGTRLTVT.

There are many counts of this clonotype. The chain carries TRBV20-1 and TRBJ2-3; TRBD2 matches at 8 bases. The CDR3 runs to 16 residues. From germline, CDR1 is DFQATT and CDR2 SNEGSKA (reference sequence). Trimming at V came to 0 bases and at J to 4 bases, leaving 9 bases not matched to a gene. The CDR3 nucleotides read TGCAGTGCTAGAGATCTGGCGGGAGGAGGCGCAGATACGCAGTATTTT. This translates into CSARDLAGGGADTQYF.

This clonotype was recorded many times. The chain employs TRBV6-2 or TRBV6-3 and TRBJ2-7; D perhaps matches TRBD2 (6 bases). The CDR3 is 15 residues long. Germline V gives CDR1 MNHEY, CDR2 SVGEGT. Trimming removed 6 bases from V and 0 bases from J, with 15 bases in between. CDR3 sequence reads: CASSPHRGNSYEQYF. The CDR3 DNA sequence: TGTGCCAGCAGCCCCCATCGCGGGAACTCCTACGAGCAGTACTTC.

The V call is TRBV5-4, the J call TRBJ2-1; 13 bases line up with TRBD2. V was pared by 9 bases and J by 7 bases, with 7 bases of the junction left unmatched. Germline CDR1 and CDR2: SGHNT and YYREEE (reference sequence). This CDR3 is 14 amino acids long. The CDR3 spells CATRWTSGSNEQFF. For the CDR3, the DNA is TGTGCCACCCGGTGGACTAGCGGGAGTAATGAGCAGTTCTTC.

CDR3 in amino acids: CASSLSGGYGEQFF. The CDR3 DNA reads as TGTGCCAGCAGTTTATCAGGGGGTTATGGTGAGCAGTTCTTC. The V gene is TRBV27, the J gene TRBJ2-1; weak D call: TRBD1 (6 bases). The CDR3 is 14 residues long. CDR1 MNHEY and CDR2 SMNVEV come from the germline V gene (reference sequence). The V and J ends lost 0 bases and 9 bases respectively, with 12 bases between them.

This clonotype occurred many times. The chain links TRBV5-6 to TRBJ2-1; D might be TRBD2 (6 bases). Trimming took off 3 bases at V and 8 bases at J, with 12 bases between the two ends. This CDR3 is built from 13 residues. Germline-derived CDR1 and CDR2 are SGHDT and YYEEEE. The chain's CDR3 is CASSWMGGDEQFF. Here the CDR3 DNA reads TGTGCCAGCAGCTGGATGGGGGGAGATGAGCAGTTCTTC.

Many counts were recorded for this clonotype. The chain joins TRBV20-1 to TRBJ2-7, with TRBD2 matching 8 bases. Germline V gene sequence: CDR1 DFQATT, CDR2 SNEGSKA (reference sequence). The CDR3 runs to 14 residues. J gave up 4 bases and V 3 bases, and 8 bases lay outside the gene matches. The CDR3 loop is CSASPSGRRYEQYF. The CDR3 region has the DNA TGCAGTGCTAGTCCCAGCGGGAGACGATACGAGCAGTACTTC.

The chain recombines TRBV20-1 with TRBJ1-1; 12 bases are shared with TRBD1. Unmatched junction bases numbered 15, after V lost 6 bases and J lost 4 bases. The CDR3 consists of 17 residues. Germline CDR1 DFQATT, CDR2 SNEGSKA (reference sequence). The CDR3 is CSAWDPGTGGAGTEAFF. The CDR3, as DNA: TGCAGTGCCTGGGATCCTGGGACAGGGGGCGCCGGCACTGAAGCTTTCTTT.

This clonotype appeared many times. The V call is TRBV6-5, the J call TRBJ1-5; D not resolved. Germline assignment: CDR1 MNHEY and CDR2 SVGAGI. Trimming pared 4 bases from V and 6 bases from J, leaving 10 bases between. The CDR3 has 13 residues. The CDR3: CASSLTLGQPQHF. In DNA form, the CDR3 reads TGTGCCAGCAGTTTGACCCTCGGTCAGCCCCAGCATTTT.

This clonotype came up many times. V and J are TRBV6-5 and TRBJ2-5; D perhaps matches TRBD2 (7 bases). The V and J ends lost 4 bases and 1 base respectively, with 13 bases between them. Germline V gene lookup returns CDR1 MNHEY and CDR2 SVGAGI. The CDR3 spans 15 residues. The CDR3 here is CASSSYGGPQETQYF. The CDR3 DNA is TGTGCCAGCAGTTCGTACGGGGGGCCCCAAGAGACCCAGTACTTC.

In its sample, this clonotype was seen many times. This chain uses TRBV29-1 with TRBJ2-1, with a possible D match to TRBD2 (6 bases). The CDR3 contains 14 residues. V dropped 7 bases and J dropped 1 base, with 14 bases sitting between them. Germline V gene lookup returns CDR1 SQVTM and CDR2 ANQGSEA. CDR3 in DNA: TGCAGCGCAGAAGTGGGACTGTCCTACAATGAGCAGTTCTTC. This gives the protein CSAEVGLSYNEQFF.

A word on this clonotype: Just one base apart from a much larger clone, this may be a read error. V and J are TRBV15 and TRBJ2-7, with D uncertain. This CDR3 is built from 14 residues. V was pared by 0 bases and J by 0 bases, with 6 bases between. Per germline, CDR1 LNHNV and CDR2 YYDKDF (reference sequence). CDR3 in DNA: TGTGCCACCAGCAGAGATCCGAGCTCCTACGAGCAGTACTTC. Translation: CATSRDPSSYEQYF.

This chain uses TRBV6-1 with TRBJ1-3; D perhaps matches TRBD1 (6 bases). The CDR3 has 14 residues. The ends were cut back, 5 bases at V and 4 bases at J, with 12 bases in the middle. Germline-derived CDR1 and CDR2 are MNHNS and SASEGT. DNA for the CDR3: TGTGCCAGCAGTCTGGCAGGGGTAGGAAACACCATATATTTT. It codes for CASSLAGVGNTIYF.